This T cell receptor beta chain was observed in a study of T and B cells in COVID-19 patients. Looking at the study overall: Peripheral blood came from COVID-19 patients with active infection or after recovery.

The CDR3 totals 21 residues. From germline, CDR1 is MNHNS and CDR2 SASEGT. V was pared by 1 base and J by 2 bases, with 27 bases between. This clonotype has more than one count but fewer than ten. From blood, roughly 220-550 ng of genomic DNA served as TRB template. BIOMED2 TRB-A/B primer pools were used in multiplex TRB PCR. TCRdb passed the multiplex PCR reads through MiXCR, listing each CDR3 protein once. The data hold about 7,000 distinct CDR3 sequences, with 25% to 35% observed a single time. Material: blood. The chain joins TRBV6-1 to TRBJ1-3, with D perhaps matching TRBD1 (5 bases). The receptor's source is a human donor with active COVID-19. CDR3 loop: CASSEGSGGKSGWGPGNTIYF. In DNA, the CDR3 is TGTGCCAGCAGTGAAGGTTCGGGTGGCAAGTCAGGGTGGGGACCTGGAAACACCATATATTTT.